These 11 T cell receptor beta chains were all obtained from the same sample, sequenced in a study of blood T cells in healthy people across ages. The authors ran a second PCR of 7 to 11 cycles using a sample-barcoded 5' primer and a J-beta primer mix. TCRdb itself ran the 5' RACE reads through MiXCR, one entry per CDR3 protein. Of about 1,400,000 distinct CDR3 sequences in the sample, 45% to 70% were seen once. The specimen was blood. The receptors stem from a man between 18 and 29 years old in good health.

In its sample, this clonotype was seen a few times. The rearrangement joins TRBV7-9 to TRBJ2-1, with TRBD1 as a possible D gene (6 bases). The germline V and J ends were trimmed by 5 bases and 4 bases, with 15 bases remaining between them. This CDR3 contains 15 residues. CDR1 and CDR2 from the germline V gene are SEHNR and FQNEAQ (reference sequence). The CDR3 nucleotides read TGTGCCAGCAGCGCCCCCGGACAGCTATACAATGAGCAGTTCTTC. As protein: CASSAPGQLYNEQFF. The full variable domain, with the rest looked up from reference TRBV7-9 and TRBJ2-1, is DTGVSQNPRHKITKRGQNVTFRCDPISEHNRLYWYRQTLGQGPEFLTYFQNEAQLEKSRLLSDRFSAERPKGSFSTLEIQRTEQGDSAMYLCASSAPGQLYNEQFFGPGTRLTVL.

CDR3 sequence: CSVGGTTTNEKLFF. CDR3 sequence (DNA): TGCAGCGTTGGGGGGACTACGACTAATGAAAAACTGTTTTTT. The chain joins TRBV29-1 to TRBJ1-4, with D possibly being TRBD1 (5 bases). Germline lookup yields CDR1 SQVTM and CDR2 ANQGSEA. This CDR3 spans 14 amino acids. The ends were cut back, 4 bases at V and 2 bases at J, with 11 bases in the middle.

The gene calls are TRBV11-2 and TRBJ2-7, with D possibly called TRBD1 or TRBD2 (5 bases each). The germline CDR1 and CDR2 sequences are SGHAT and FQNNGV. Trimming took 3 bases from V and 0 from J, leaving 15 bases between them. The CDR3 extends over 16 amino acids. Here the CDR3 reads CASSLGDQGHSYEQYF. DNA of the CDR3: TGTGCCAGCAGCTTGGGAGACCAGGGCCACTCCTACGAGCAGTACTTC.

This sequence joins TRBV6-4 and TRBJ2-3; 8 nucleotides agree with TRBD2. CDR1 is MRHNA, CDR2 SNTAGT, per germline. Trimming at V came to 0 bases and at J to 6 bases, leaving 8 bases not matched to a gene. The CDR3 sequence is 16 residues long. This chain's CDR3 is CASSDSRTSLLDTQYF. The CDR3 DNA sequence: TGTGCCAGCAGTGACTCGAGGACTAGCTTGTTGGATACGCAGTATTTT.

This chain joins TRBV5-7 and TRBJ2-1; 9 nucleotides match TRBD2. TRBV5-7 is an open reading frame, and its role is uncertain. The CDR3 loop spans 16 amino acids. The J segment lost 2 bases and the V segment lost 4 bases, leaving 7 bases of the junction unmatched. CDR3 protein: CASSPLRGGTYNEQFF. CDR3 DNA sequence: TGTGCCAGCAGCCCTCTGCGGGGGGGGACCTACAATGAGCAGTTCTTC.

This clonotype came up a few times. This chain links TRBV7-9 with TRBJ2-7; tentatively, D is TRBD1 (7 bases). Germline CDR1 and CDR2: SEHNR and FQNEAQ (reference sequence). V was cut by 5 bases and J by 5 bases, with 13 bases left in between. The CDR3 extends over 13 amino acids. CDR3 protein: CASSLEGAHEQYF. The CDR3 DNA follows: TGTGCCAGCAGCCTGGAGGGGGCTCACGAGCAGTACTTC.

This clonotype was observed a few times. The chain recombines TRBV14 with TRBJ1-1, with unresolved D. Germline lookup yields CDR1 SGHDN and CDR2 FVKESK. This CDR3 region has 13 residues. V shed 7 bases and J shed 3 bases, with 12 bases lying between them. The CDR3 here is CASKFALDTEAFF. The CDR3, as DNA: TGTGCCAGCAAGTTCGCCCTCGACACTGAAGCTTTCTTT. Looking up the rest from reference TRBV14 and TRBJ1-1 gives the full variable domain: EAGVTQFPSHSVIEKGQTVTLRCDPISGHDNLYWYRRVMGKEIKFLLHFVKESKQDESGMPNNRFLAERTGGTYSTLKVQPAELEDSGVYFCASKFALDTEAFFGQGTRLTVV.

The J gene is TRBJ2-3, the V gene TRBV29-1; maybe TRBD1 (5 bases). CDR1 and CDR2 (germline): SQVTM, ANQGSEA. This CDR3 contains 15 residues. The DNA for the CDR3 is TGCAGTTTTTCAACCAGCCAGGGTCGCACAGATACGCAGTATTTT. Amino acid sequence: CSFSTSQGRTDTQYF.

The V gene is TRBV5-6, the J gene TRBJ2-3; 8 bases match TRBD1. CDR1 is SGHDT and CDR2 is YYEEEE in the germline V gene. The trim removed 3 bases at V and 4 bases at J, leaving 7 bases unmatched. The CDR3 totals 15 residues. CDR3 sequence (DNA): TGTGCCAGCAGCTCCGTGGACAGGGCGCCAGATACGCAGTATTTT. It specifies CASSSVDRAPDTQYF.

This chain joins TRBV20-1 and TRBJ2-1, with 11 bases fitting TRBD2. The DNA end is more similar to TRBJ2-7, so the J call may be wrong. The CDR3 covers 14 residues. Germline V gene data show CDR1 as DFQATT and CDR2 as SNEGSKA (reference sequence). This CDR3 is CSAPGSGGADEQYF. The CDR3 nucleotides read TGCAGTGCACCAGGTAGCGGGGGGGCGGACGAGCAGTACTTC.

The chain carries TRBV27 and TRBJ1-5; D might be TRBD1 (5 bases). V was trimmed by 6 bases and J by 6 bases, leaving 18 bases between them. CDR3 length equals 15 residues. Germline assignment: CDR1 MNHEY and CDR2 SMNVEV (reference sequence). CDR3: CASRGGTLRGQPQHF. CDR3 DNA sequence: TGTGCCAGCAGGGGGGGTACACTTCGGGGTCAGCCCCAGCATTTT.